One sample yielded the 8 T cell receptor beta chains listed below, sequenced in a study of beta chain features in type 1 diabetes. Study results and limitations: All four CD4+ subsets from Type 1 diabetes patients carried moderately but significantly shorter TCRB CDR3s.

The whole isolated RNA underwent reverse transcription, so sequencing captured expressed TCRB transcripts. Using immunoSEQ multiplex PCR, the repertoire was profiled, and TCRdb retains in-frame clones only, with some absent. This table has 55,000 to 80,000 clones, roughly 49% appearing once. These receptors lack a known antigen. The sequencing input was central memory CD4+ T cells from blood. The receptor source for this set is a man aged 30-40 years with type 1 diabetes.

The V gene is TRBV7-9, the J gene TRBJ1-5; D call uncertain. Deletions cut 4 bases from V and 1 base from J, with 14 bases between. Germline assignment: CDR1 SEHNR and CDR2 FQNEAQ (reference sequence). The length of the CDR3 is 16 residues. CDR3 residues: CASSSPRSVSNQPQHF. Here the CDR3 DNA reads TGTGCCAGCAGCTCACCTAGGAGTGTAAGCAATCAGCCCCAGCATTTT.

This clone was observed a handful of times. The CDR3, as DNA: TGTGCCAGCAGCTTAACGAGACAGAACGAGCAGTACTTC. This encodes CASSLTRQNEQYF. This chain links TRBV13 with TRBJ2-7; D perhaps matches TRBD1 (5 bases). This CDR3 spans 13 amino acids. The V end lost 2 bases, the J end lost 5 bases, and 10 bases lay between the germline ends. Looked up from germline, CDR1 is PRHDT and CDR2 is FYEKMQ (reference sequence).

This clone was counted between two and nine times. As DNA, the CDR3 is TGTGCCAGCAGCTTAGAGGGGGGTATAAACACCGGGGAGCTGTTTTTT. Protein sequence: CASSLEGGINTGELFF. The chain has TRBV11-3 and TRBJ2-2, with D possibly TRBD2 on 6 matching bases. The CDR3 sequence is 16 residues long. The V end lost 0 bases, the J end lost 2 bases, and 10 bases lay between the germline ends. Germline-derived CDR1 and CDR2 are SGHNT and YENEEA.

The chain links TRBV20-1 to TRBJ1-2; tentatively, D is TRBD1 (5 bases). CDR1 is DFQATT and CDR2 is SNEGSKA in the germline V gene (reference sequence). The V end was cut by 4 bases, the J end by 4 bases, with 7 bases between. The CDR3 consists of 11 residues. Here the CDR3 DNA reads TGCAGTGCTACAGGGCCCTATGGCTACACCTTC. Its protein product is CSATGPYGYTF.

This chain connects TRBV18 to TRBJ1-6; D gene uncertain. With 5 bases removed from V and 8 bases from J, the gap between germline ends came to 16 bases. The CDR3 runs 15 residues. The germline V gene has CDR1 KGHSH and CDR2 LQKENI. DNA of the CDR3: TGTGCCAGCTCAGCCCCCCCTATAGGAGATTCACCCCTCCACTTT. The encoded protein is CASSAPPIGDSPLHF.

The J gene is TRBJ2-7, the V gene TRBV19; D not resolved. V shed 1 base and J shed 3 bases, with 7 bases lying between them. Germline lookup yields CDR1 LNHDA and CDR2 SQIVND (reference sequence). CDR3 length: 13 residues. Here the CDR3 reads CASSIGHSYEQYF. CDR3 nucleotide sequence: TGTGCCAGTAGTATAGGCCACAGCTACGAGCAGTACTTC.

The genes are TRBV5-1 and TRBJ2-3, with 8 bases that match TRBD2. Germline CDR1 reads SGHRS; CDR2 reads YFSETQ. With V trimmed by 4 bases and J by 4 bases, 5 bases remained unmatched. The CDR3 is 14 amino acids. Written as DNA, the CDR3 is TGCGCCAGCAGCCCCGGGGGGGTGTCAGATACGCAGTATTTT. Translating it yields CASSPGGVSDTQYF.

The chain recombines TRBV2 with TRBJ2-2; the match to TRBD2 covers 7 bases. In germline, CDR1 is SNHLY, CDR2 FYNNEI. This CDR3 spans 16 amino acids. Trimming removed 7 bases from V and 0 bases from J; junction bases left unmatched: 8. CDR3 loop: CASTEGRGANTGELFF. The CDR3 DNA sequence: TGTGCCAGCACCGAGGGTCGGGGGGCGAACACCGGGGAGCTGTTTTTT.